This TCR beta chain was retrieved from a study of beta chain features in type 1 diabetes. Study context: No patient-donor differences in age, gender, total cells or subset yield. General study results and limits: Individuals with type 1 diabetes displayed fewer insertions and more deletions at VDJ junctions. A closer apparent resemblance between naive, central memory and Treg TCRB repertoires was seen in patients than in healthy donors. Among patients with Type 1 diabetes, TCRB CDR3s were moderately but significantly shorter in every one of the four CD4+ subsets.

A sort by CD45RO/CCR7/CD25/CD127/CD95/CD27 yielded CD4+ naive, central memory, regulatory and stem cell-like memory cells. Expressed TCRB transcripts were sequenced, since all the RNA that had been isolated was reverse transcribed. TCRdb's copy holds only in-frame clones and misses some; the assay was immunoSEQ multiplex PCR. The table has around 280,000 clones, approximately 15% seen once; the top ten hold approximately 0.015%. The V gene's germline CDR1 is LNHDA and CDR2 SQIVND (reference sequence). The CDR3 covers 13 residues. The table lists this clone with a few counts. Its target is not known. The junction departs from germline at one end; a sequencing error may be responsible.

This sequence was found in a man aged 18 to 30 with type 1 diabetes. The chain joins TRBV19 to TRBJ2-5; 9 nucleotides align to TRBD2. Sequenced input: naive CD4+ T cells from blood. In DNA, the CDR3 is TGTGCCAGTAGTATAGATCGGTCTAGCGGGGTGAACTTC. Protein product: CASSIDRSSGVNF.